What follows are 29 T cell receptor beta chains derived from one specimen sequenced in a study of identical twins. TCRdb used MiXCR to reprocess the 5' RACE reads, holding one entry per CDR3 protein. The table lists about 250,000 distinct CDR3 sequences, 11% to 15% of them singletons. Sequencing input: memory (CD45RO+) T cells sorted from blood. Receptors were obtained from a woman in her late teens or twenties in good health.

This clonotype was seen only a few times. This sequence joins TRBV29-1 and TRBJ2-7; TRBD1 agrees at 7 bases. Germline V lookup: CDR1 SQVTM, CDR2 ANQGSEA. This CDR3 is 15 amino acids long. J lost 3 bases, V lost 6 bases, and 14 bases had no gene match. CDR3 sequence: CSVMSLRDSYYEQYF. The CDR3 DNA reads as TGCAGCGTGATGTCTCTACGGGACAGCTACTACGAGCAGTACTTC.

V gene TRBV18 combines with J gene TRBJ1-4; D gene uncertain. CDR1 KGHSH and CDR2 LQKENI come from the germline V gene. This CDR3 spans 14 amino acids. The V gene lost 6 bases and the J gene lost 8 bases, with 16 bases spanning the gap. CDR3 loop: CASSPRAGDEKLFF. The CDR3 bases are TGTGCCAGCTCGCCGCGGGCAGGAGACGAAAAACTGTTTTTT.

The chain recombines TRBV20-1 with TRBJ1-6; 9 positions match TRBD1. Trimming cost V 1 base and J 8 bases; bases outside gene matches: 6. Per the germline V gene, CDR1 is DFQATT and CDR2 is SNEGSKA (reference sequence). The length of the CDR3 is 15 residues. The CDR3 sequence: CSARGGQGPDSPLHF. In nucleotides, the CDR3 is TGCAGTGCTAGAGGGGGACAGGGCCCTGATTCACCCCTCCACTTT.

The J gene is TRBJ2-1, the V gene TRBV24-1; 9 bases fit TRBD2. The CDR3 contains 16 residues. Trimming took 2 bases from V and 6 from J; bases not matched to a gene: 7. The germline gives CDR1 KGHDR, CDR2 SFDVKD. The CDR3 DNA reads TGTGCCACCAGTGATTCACTAGCGGGTACTGGCAATGAGCAGTTCTTC. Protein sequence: CATSDSLAGTGNEQFF.

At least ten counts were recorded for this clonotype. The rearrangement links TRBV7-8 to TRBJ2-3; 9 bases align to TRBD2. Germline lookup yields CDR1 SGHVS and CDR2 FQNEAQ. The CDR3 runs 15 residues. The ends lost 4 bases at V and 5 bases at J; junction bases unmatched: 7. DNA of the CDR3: TGTGCCAGCAGCTCAAGCGGGGGGCGGGTAGATACGCAGTATTTT. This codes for CASSSSGGRVDTQYF.

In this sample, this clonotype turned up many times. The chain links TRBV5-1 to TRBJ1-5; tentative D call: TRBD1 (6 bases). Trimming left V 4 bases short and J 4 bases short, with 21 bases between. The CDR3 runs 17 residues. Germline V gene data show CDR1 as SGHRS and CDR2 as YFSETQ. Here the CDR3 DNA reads TGCGCCAGCAGCCCTCTTCCCGTGGAGGGGGGAAATCAGCCCCAGCATTTT. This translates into CASSPLPVEGGNQPQHF.

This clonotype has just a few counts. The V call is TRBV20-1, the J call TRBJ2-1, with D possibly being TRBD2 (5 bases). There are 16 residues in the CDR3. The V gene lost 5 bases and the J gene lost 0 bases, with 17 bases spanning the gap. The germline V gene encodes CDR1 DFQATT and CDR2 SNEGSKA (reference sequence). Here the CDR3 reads CSAGDNLASSYNEQFF. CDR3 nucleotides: TGCAGTGCTGGCGACAACTTAGCGAGCTCCTACAATGAGCAGTTCTTC.

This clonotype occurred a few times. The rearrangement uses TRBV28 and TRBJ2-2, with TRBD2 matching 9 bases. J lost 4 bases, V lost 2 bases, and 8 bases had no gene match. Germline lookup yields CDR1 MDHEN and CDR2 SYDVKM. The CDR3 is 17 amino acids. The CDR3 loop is CASSLRAGGKTTGELFF. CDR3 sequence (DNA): TGTGCCAGCAGTTTACGAGCGGGGGGCAAAACCACCGGGGAGCTGTTTTTT.

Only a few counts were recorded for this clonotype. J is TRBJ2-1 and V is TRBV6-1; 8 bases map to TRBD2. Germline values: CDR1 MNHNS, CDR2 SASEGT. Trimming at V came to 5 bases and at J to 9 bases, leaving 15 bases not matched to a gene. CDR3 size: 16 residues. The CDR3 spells CASSPTWAGGGAEQFF. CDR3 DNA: TGTGCCAGCAGTCCGACTTGGGCGGGAGGAGGCGCTGAGCAGTTCTTC.

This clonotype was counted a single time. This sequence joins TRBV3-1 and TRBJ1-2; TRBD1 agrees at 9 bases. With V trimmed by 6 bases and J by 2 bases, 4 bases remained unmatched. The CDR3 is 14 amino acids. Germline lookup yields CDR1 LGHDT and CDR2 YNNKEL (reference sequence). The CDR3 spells CASRLGQGNYGYTF. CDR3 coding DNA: TGTGCCAGCAGGCTGGGACAGGGAAACTATGGCTACACCTTC.

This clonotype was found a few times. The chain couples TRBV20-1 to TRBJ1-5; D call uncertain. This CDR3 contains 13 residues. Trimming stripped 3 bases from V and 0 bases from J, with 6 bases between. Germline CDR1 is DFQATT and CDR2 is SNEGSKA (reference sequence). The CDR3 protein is CSASLDSNQPQHF. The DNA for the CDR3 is TGCAGTGCTAGTTTAGATAGCAATCAGCCCCAGCATTTT.

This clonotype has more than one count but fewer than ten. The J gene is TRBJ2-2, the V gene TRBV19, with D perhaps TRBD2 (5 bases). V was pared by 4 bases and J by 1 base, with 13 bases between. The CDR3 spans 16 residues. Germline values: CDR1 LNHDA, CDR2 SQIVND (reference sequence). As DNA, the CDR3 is TGTGCCAGTAGTAACCGAGCGGTTAGGAACACCGGGGAGCTGTTTTTT. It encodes CASSNRAVRNTGELFF. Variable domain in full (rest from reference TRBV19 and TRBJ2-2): DGGITQSPKYLFRKEGQNVTLSCEQNLNHDAMYWYRQDPGQGLRLIYYSQIVNDFQKGDIAEGYSVSREKKESFPLTVTSAQKNPTAFYLCASSNRAVRNTGELFFGEGSRLTVL.

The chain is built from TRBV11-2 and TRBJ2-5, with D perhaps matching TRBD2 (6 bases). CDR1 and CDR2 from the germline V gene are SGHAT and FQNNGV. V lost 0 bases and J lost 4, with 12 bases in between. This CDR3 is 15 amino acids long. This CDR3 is CASSLDGNSGETQYF. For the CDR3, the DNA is TGTGCCAGCAGCTTAGATGGGAATAGCGGAGAGACCCAGTACTTC. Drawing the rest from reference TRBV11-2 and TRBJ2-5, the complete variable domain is EAGVAQSPRYKIIEKRQSVAFWCNPISGHATLYWYQQILGQGPKLLIQFQNNGVVDDSQLPKDRFSAERLKGVDSTLKIQPAKLEDSAVYLCASSLDGNSGETQYFGPGTRLLVL.

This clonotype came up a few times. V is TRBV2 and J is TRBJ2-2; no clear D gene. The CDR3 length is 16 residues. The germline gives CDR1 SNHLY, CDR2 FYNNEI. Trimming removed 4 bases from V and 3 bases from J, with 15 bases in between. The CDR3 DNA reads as TGTGCCAGCAGTGTGTCTGGTGGGCGGTACACCGGGGAGCTGTTTTTT. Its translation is CASSVSGGRYTGELFF.

CDR3 DNA: TGTGCCAGCGGGGGGCGTATTGAAGCTTTCTTT. Translated: CASGGRIEAFF. This chain links TRBV28 with TRBJ1-1; possible D gene TRBD1, 6 bases. The CDR3 totals 11 residues. The V and J ends lost 8 bases and 7 bases respectively, with 11 bases between them. Germline V gene sequence: CDR1 MDHEN, CDR2 SYDVKM.

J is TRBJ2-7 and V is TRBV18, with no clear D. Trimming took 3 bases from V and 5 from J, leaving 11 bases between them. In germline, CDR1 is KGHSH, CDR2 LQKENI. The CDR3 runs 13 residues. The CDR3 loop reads CASSPRSEDEQYF. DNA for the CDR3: TGTGCCAGCTCACCGCGGAGTGAAGACGAGCAGTACTTC.

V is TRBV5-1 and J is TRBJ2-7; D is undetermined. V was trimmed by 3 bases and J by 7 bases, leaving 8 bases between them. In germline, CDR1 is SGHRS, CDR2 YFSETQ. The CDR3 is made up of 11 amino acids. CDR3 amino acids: CASSSGAEQYF. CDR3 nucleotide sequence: TGCGCCAGCAGCTCCGGCGCGGAGCAGTACTTC.

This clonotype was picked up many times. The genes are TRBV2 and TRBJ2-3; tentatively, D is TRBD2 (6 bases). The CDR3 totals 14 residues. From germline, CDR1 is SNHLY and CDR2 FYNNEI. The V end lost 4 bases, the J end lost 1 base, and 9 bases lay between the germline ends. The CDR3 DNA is TGTGCCAGCAGTGCATCGGGGGGCACAGATACGCAGTATTTT. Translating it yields CASSASGGTDTQYF. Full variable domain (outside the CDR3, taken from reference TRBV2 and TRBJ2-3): EPEVTQTPSHQVTQMGQEVILRCVPISNHLYFYWYRQILGQKVEFLVSFYNNEISEKSEIFDDQFSVERPDGSNFTLKIRSTKLEDSAMYFCASSASGGTDTQYFGPGTRLTVL.

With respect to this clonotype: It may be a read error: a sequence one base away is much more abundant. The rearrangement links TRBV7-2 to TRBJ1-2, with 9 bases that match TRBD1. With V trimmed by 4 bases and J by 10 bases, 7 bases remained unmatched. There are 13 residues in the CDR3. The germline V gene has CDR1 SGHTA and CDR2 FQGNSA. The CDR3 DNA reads TGTGCCAGCAGCTATACTACAGGGGGCGCCTACACCTTC. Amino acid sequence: CASSYTTGGAYTF.

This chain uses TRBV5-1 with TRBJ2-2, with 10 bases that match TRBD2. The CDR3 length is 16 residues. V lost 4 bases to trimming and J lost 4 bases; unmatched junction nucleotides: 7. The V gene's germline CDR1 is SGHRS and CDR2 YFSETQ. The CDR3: CASSTLLAGSTGELFF. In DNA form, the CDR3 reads TGCGCCAGCAGCACGTTACTAGCGGGAAGCACCGGGGAGCTGTTTTTT. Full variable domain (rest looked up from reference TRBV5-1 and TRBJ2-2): KAGVTQTPRYLIKTRGQQVTLSCSPISGHRSVSWYQQTPGQGLQFLFEYFSETQRNKGNFPGRFSGRQFSNSRSEMNVSTLELGDSALYLCASSTLLAGSTGELFFGEGSRLTVL.

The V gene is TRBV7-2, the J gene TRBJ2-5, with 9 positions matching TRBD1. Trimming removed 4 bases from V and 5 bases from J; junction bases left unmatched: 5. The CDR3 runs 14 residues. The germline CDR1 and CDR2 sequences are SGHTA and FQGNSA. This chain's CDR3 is CASSYNRGRETQYF. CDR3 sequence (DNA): TGTGCCAGCAGCTACAACAGGGGGCGGGAGACCCAGTACTTC.

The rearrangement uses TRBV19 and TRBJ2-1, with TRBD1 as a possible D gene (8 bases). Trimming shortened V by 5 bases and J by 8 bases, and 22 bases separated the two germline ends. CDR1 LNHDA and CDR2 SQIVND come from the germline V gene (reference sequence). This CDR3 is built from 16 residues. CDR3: CASSEGWRTGRDEQFF. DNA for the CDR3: TGTGCCAGTAGTGAGGGTTGGAGGACAGGGAGGGATGAGCAGTTCTTC.

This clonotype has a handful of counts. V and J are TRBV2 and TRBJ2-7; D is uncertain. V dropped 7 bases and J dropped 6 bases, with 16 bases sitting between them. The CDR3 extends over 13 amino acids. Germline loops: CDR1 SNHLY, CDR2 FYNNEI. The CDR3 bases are TGTGCCAGCACCCGTGGTCTCCGGACCGAGCAGTACTTC. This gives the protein CASTRGLRTEQYF.

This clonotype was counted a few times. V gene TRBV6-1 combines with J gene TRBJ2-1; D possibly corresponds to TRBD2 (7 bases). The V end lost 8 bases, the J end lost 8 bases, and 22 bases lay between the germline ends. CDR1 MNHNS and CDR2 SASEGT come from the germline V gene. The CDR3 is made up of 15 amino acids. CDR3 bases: TGTGCCAGCTCAAAGACCGGGACGGGGGGCTATGAGCAGTTCTTC. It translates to CASSKTGTGGYEQFF.

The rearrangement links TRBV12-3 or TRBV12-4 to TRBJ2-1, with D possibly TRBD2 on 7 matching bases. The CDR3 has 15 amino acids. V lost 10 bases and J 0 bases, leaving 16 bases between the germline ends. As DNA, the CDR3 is TGTGCCACGTCGTACCGGGGGGCCTCCTACAATGAGCAGTTCTTC. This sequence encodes CATSYRGASYNEQFF.

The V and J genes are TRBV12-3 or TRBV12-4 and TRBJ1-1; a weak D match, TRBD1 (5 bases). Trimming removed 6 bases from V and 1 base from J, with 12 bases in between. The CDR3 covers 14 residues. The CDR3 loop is CASSPGAQNTEAFF. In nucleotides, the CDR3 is TGTGCCAGCAGCCCCGGGGCACAGAACACTGAAGCTTTCTTT.

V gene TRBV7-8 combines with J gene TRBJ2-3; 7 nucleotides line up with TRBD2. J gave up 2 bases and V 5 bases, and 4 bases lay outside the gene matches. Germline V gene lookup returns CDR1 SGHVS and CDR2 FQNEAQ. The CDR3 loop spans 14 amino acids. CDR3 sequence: CASSQGGFTDTQYF. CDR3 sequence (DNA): TGTGCCAGCAGCCAGGGAGGGTTCACAGATACGCAGTATTTT. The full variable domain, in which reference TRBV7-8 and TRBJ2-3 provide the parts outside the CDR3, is GAGVSQSPRYKVAKRGQDVALRCDPISGHVSLFWYQQALGQGPEFLTYFQNEAQLDKSGLPSDRFFAERPEGSVSTLKIQRTQQEDSAVYLCASSQGGFTDTQYFGPGTRLTVL.

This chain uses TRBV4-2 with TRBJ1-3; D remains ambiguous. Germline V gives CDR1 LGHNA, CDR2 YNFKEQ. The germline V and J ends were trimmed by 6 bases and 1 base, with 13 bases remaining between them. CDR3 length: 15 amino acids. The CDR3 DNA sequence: TGTGCCAGCAGTTTATATACAGAATCTGGAAACACCATATATTTT. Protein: CASSLYTESGNTIYF.

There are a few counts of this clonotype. The CDR3 spells CSAESARSYNEQFF. In nucleotides, the CDR3 is TGCAGTGCTGAGAGCGCCCGCTCCTACAATGAGCAGTTCTTC. J is TRBJ2-1 and V is TRBV20-1; D gene ambiguous. This CDR3 has 14 amino acids. Germline CDR1 and CDR2: DFQATT and SNEGSKA (reference sequence). V shed 5 bases and J shed 0 bases, with 11 bases lying between them.